The 28 T cell receptor beta chains given below trace back to one sample, sequenced in a study of blood T cell repertoires in COVID-19. The method was immunoSEQ multiplex PCR; TCRdb's version includes in-frame clones alone and lacks a portion of them. Of over 50,000 clones listed, approximately 78% are singletons. Material for sequencing was peripheral blood. The source is a man older than 75 with acute or convalescent COVID-19.

CDR3: CAISNQANTEAFF. In DNA form, the CDR3 reads TGTGCCATCTCGAATCAGGCTAACACTGAAGCTTTCTTT. V usage is TRBV10-3 and J usage is TRBJ1-1; D remains unclear. V was shortened by 8 bases and J by 2 bases, with 12 bases between the two germline ends. This CDR3 has 13 residues. The germline V gene encodes CDR1 ENHRY and CDR2 SYGVKD.

The chain employs TRBV3-1 (or the pseudogene TRBV3-2) and TRBJ1-1; a possible D gene is TRBD1 (6 bases). V lost 3 bases and J lost 4, with 18 bases in between. This CDR3 is built from 16 residues. CDR1 and CDR2 (germline): LGHDT, YNNKEL (reference sequence). CDR3 DNA: TGTGCCAGCAGCCAGGTTATCCTGGGGGCGGGCACTGAAGCTTTCTTT. As protein: CASSQVILGAGTEAFF.

The rearrangement links TRBV29-1 to TRBJ1-2; tentatively, D is TRBD1 (5 bases). The CDR3 length is 14 residues. The germline V and J ends were trimmed by 1 base and 4 bases, with 13 bases remaining between them. CDR1 and CDR2 (germline): SQVTM, ANQGSEA. CDR3 region: CSVEGQGGTYGYTF. In DNA form, the CDR3 reads TGCAGCGTTGAAGGGCAGGGAGGGACCTATGGCTACACCTTC.

This chain connects TRBV18 to TRBJ2-7; D is perhaps TRBD1 (6 bases). V shed 2 bases and J shed 6 bases, with 17 bases lying between them. The CDR3 has 15 residues. Germline V gives CDR1 KGHSH, CDR2 LQKENI. In DNA form, the CDR3 reads TGTGCCAGCTCACCATCAGGACAGTTGGATGCCGAGCAGTACTTC. Its protein is CASSPSGQLDAEQYF.

The J gene is TRBJ2-1, the V gene TRBV5-5; TRBD2 aligns across 12 bases. J lost 6 bases, V lost 1 base, and 2 bases had no gene match. Germline CDR1 reads SGHKS; CDR2 reads YYEKEE (reference sequence). There are 15 residues in the CDR3. CDR3 nucleotide sequence: TGTGCCAGCAGCTTGTGGACTAGCGGGACCAATGAGCAGTTCTTC. Residues: CASSLWTSGTNEQFF.

The rearrangement joins TRBV18 to TRBJ1-1; unclear D gene. The CDR3 totals 14 residues. Trimming stripped 3 bases from V and 5 bases from J, with 13 bases between. Germline loops: CDR1 KGHSH, CDR2 LQKENI. The CDR3 reads CASSPSGRETEAFF. The CDR3 DNA reads as TGTGCCAGCTCACCTTCTGGGAGGGAGACTGAAGCTTTCTTT.

This clone was seen a few times. This chain uses TRBV4-1 with TRBJ2-7; 11 bases are shared with TRBD2. The CDR3 loop spans 15 amino acids. Germline-derived CDR1 and CDR2 are MGHRA and YSYEKL. Trimming cost V 4 bases and J 0 bases; bases outside gene matches: 2. The CDR3 reads CASSPGLAASYEQYF. The CDR3 bases are TGCGCCAGCAGCCCGGGACTAGCGGCCTCCTACGAGCAGTACTTC.

The chain uses TRBV19 and TRBJ2-3, with 14 bases lining up with TRBD2. CDR3 size: 17 residues. Germline CDR1 is LNHDA and CDR2 is SQIVND (reference sequence). The junction had 8 bases not matched to a gene; V was cut back by 9 bases and J by 0 bases. CDR3 in amino acids: CASTGLAGGPSTDTQYF. The CDR3, as DNA: TGTGCCAGCACCGGACTAGCGGGGGGCCCCAGCACAGATACGCAGTATTTT.

This chain connects TRBV9 to TRBJ2-7, with 9 bases fitting TRBD1. CDR3 size: 13 residues. V was clipped by 2 bases and J by 6 bases; unmatched bases: 3. Looked up from germline, CDR1 is SGDLS and CDR2 is YYNGEE. CDR3 region: CASSVAGQGEQYF. In nucleotides, the CDR3 is TGTGCCAGCAGCGTCGCGGGACAGGGCGAGCAGTACTTC.

The chain recombines TRBV9 with TRBJ1-6, with D maybe TRBD1 (5 bases). CDR3 length equals 14 residues. Trimming stripped 0 bases from V and 7 bases from J, with 8 bases between. The germline V gene has CDR1 SGDLS and CDR2 YYNGEE. The CDR3 DNA is TGTGCCAGCAGCGTAGAGACAGAGAATTCACCCCTCCACTTT. Translated, it gives CASSVETENSPLHF.

This clone was detected only once. This sequence joins TRBV10-3 and TRBJ2-7, with D perhaps matching TRBD1 (5 bases). The V gene's germline CDR1 is ENHRY and CDR2 SYGVKD. The CDR3 totals 14 residues. The V and J ends lost 0 bases and 4 bases respectively, with 10 bases between them. In nucleotides, the CDR3 is TGTGCCATCAGTGAGTCTAGGACAAAGTACGAGCAGTACTTC. This codes for CAISESRTKYEQYF.

The chain couples TRBV15 to TRBJ2-1, with TRBD2 matching 12 bases. The CDR3 sequence is 16 residues long. V dropped 1 base and J dropped 8; count of bases not matched to a gene: 6. The germline gives CDR1 LNHNV, CDR2 YYDKDF (reference sequence). The CDR3 sequence: CATSRARLAGADEQFF. The CDR3 DNA is TGTGCCACCAGCAGAGCCCGACTAGCGGGAGCCGATGAGCAGTTCTTC.

The rearrangement joins TRBV3-1 (or the pseudogene TRBV3-2) to TRBJ1-3; 8 nucleotides align to TRBD1. Germline CDR1 and CDR2: LGHDT and YNNKEL (reference sequence). The CDR3 spans 17 residues. The V segment lost 3 bases and the J segment 1 base; nucleotides outside the gene matches: 8. CDR3 amino acids: CASSQGTGRISGNTIYF. The CDR3 DNA is TGTGCCAGCAGCCAGGGGACAGGACGGATATCTGGAAACACCATATATTTT.

V is TRBV6-5 and J is TRBJ2-3, with D possibly TRBD2 on 6 matching bases. Germline V CDR1 and CDR2: MNHEY, SVGAGI. The CDR3 loop spans 13 amino acids. Trimming took off 7 bases at V and 2 bases at J, with 10 bases between the two ends. The CDR3 sequence: CASTRGHTDTQYF. CDR3 nucleotides: TGTGCCAGCACGCGGGGTCACACAGATACGCAGTATTTT.

A remark on this clone: Relative to the germline gene, one junction end is altered; a read error may explain this. The CDR3 region has the DNA TGTGCTAGCAGCTTATCGGGAGGGGATACGCAGTATTTT. It yields the protein CASSLSGGDTQYF. V is TRBV7-7 and J is TRBJ2-3, with 8 positions matching TRBD2. The CDR3 extends over 13 amino acids. Germline V gives CDR1 SSHAT, CDR2 FNYEAQ (reference sequence).

This sequence joins TRBV2 and TRBJ1-4; no definite D call. V lost 8 bases and J lost 8, with 9 bases in between. Germline CDR1 and CDR2: SNHLY and FYNNEI. This CDR3 is built from 11 residues. The CDR3 loop reads CASGRSEKLFF. The CDR3 region has the DNA TGTGCCAGCGGTAGAAGCGAAAAACTGTTTTTT.

The chain joins TRBV21-1 to TRBJ1-4. TRBV21-1 is a pseudogene locus. CDR3 length: 18 residues. The CDR3 sequence: CASSIPPAQLATNEKLFF. CDR3 in DNA: TGTGCCAGCAGCATCCCCCCCGCCCAGCTAGCAACTAATGAAAAACTGTTTTTT.

In its sample, this clone was seen a few times. The chain combines TRBV7-2 with TRBJ1-1; the D gene is possibly TRBD1 (5 bases). The germline V gene has CDR1 SGHTA and CDR2 FQGNSA. The ends were cut back, 3 bases at V and 0 bases at J, with 14 bases in the middle. The CDR3 loop spans 16 amino acids. CDR3 coding DNA: TGTGCCAGCAGCTTCGGGGGGGGAACGATGAACACTGAAGCTTTCTTT. It specifies CASSFGGGTMNTEAFF.

The rearrangement links TRBV7-6 to TRBJ1-4; 9 nucleotides line up with TRBD1. Germline CDR1 is SGHVS and CDR2 is FNYEAQ. The CDR3 loop spans 13 amino acids. With V trimmed by 6 bases and J by 9 bases, 5 bases remained unmatched. The CDR3 region is CASSPGTGQKLFF. In nucleotides, the CDR3 is TGTGCCAGCAGTCCCGGGACAGGGCAAAAACTGTTTTTT. Together with reference TRBV7-6 and TRBJ1-4, the CDR3 gives the full variable domain: GAGVSQSPRYKVTKRGQDVALRCDPISGHVSLYWYRQALGQGPEFLTYFNYEAQQDKSGLPNDRFSAERPEGSISTLTIQRTEQRDSAMYRCASSPGTGQKLFFGSGTQLSVL.

The chain combines TRBV11-2 with TRBJ2-5; possibly TRBD1 for D (6 bases). Per germline, CDR1 SGHAT and CDR2 FQNNGV. V lost 1 base and J 5 bases, leaving 14 bases between the germline ends. CDR3 length: 15 amino acids. CDR3 protein: CASSLAAGASETQYF. The CDR3 DNA is TGTGCCAGCAGCTTAGCGGCAGGGGCTTCGGAGACCCAGTACTTC.

The rearrangement joins TRBV10-3 to TRBJ2-1; TRBD1 is a possible D gene (8 bases). The CDR3 length is 14 residues. Per the germline V gene, CDR1 is ENHRY and CDR2 is SYGVKD. V lost 11 bases and J lost 9, with 23 bases in between. The CDR3 is CASWGQAGEGEQFF. For the CDR3, the DNA is TGTGCCTCCTGGGGACAGGCGGGGGAGGGTGAGCAGTTCTTC.

The V and J genes are TRBV5-1 and TRBJ2-7, with 10 bases fitting TRBD1. The junction had 6 bases not matched to a gene; V was cut back by 4 bases and J by 5 bases. The germline V gene encodes CDR1 SGHRS and CDR2 YFSETQ. The CDR3 has 14 amino acids. This CDR3 reads CASSAGTGDDEQYF. CDR3 sequence (DNA): TGCGCCAGCAGCGCCGGGACAGGGGATGACGAGCAGTACTTC.

This clone appeared once. The rearrangement uses TRBV4-3 and TRBJ2-7; maybe TRBD1 (6 bases). The V end was cut by 1 base, the J end by 5 bases, with 21 bases between. CDR3 length equals 17 residues. Germline-derived CDR1 and CDR2 are LGHNA and YSLEER. The CDR3 coding sequence is TGCGCCAGCAGCCAAGGGGGGCCCGCGAGGAAGTGGAACGAGCAGTACTTC. Its translation is CASSQGGPARKWNEQYF.

In DNA form, the CDR3 reads TGTGCCAGCAGCTTGGCTGCAGGGGACGGTCAGCCCCAGCATTTT. Translation gives CASSLAAGDGQPQHF. The chain joins TRBV5-6 to TRBJ1-5; tentative D call: TRBD1 (6 bases). Germline V gene sequence: CDR1 SGHDT, CDR2 YYEEEE. V was cut by 0 bases and J by 6 bases, with 13 bases left in between. The length of the CDR3 is 15 residues. The full variable domain, with the rest looked up from reference TRBV5-6 and TRBJ1-5, is DAGVTQSPTHLIKTRGQQVTLRCSPKSGHDTVSWYQQALGQGPQFIFQYYEEEERQRGNFPDRFSGHQFPNYSSELNVNALLLGDSALYLCASSLAAGDGQPQHFGDGTRLSIL.

The chain uses TRBV27 and TRBJ2-7; TRBD2 aligns across 7 bases. The CDR3 totals 15 residues. CDR1 MNHEY and CDR2 SMNVEV come from the germline V gene (reference sequence). V shed 5 bases and J 3 bases; nucleotides not matched to a gene: 10. The CDR3 nucleotides are TGTGCCAGCAGTGACATGACTAGCCTGAGCTACGAGCAGTACTTC. Encoded protein: CASSDMTSLSYEQYF.

The V gene is TRBV2, the J gene TRBJ1-2; 8 bases match TRBD1. This CDR3 comprises 13 residues. CDR1 is SNHLY and CDR2 is FYNNEI in the germline V gene. V shed 6 bases and J 8 bases; nucleotides not matched to a gene: 8. The CDR3 reads CASSVDRGGGYTF. The CDR3 nucleotides read TGTGCCAGCAGCGTAGACAGGGGCGGGGGCTACACCTTC. The full variable domain, its missing parts supplied by reference TRBV2 and TRBJ1-2, is EPEVTQTPSHQVTQMGQEVILRCVPISNHLYFYWYRQILGQKVEFLVSFYNNEISEKSEIFDDQFSVERPDGSNFTLKIRSTKLEDSAMYFCASSVDRGGGYTFGSGTRLTVV.

On this clone itself: The sample holds other DNA sequences that translate to the same CDR3. The rearrangement joins TRBV19 to TRBJ2-2, with TRBD2 as a possible D gene (6 bases). Germline assignment: CDR1 LNHDA and CDR2 SQIVND (reference sequence). V lost 1 base and J 0 bases, leaving 6 bases between the germline ends. This CDR3 spans 15 amino acids. The CDR3 DNA sequence: TGTGCCAGTAGTATAGCGGGGGCGAACACCGGGGAGCTGTTTTTT. Amino acid sequence: CASSIAGANTGELFF.

This chain joins TRBV7-9 and TRBJ2-7, with D perhaps matching TRBD2 (5 bases). Germline lookup yields CDR1 SEHNR and CDR2 FQNEAQ (reference sequence). Between the trimmed V and J ends, which lost 6 bases and 5 bases, there was a span of 14 bases. The CDR3 extends over 13 amino acids. This CDR3 reads CASRDPGIHEQYF. CDR3 coding DNA: TGTGCCAGCAGAGATCCGGGGATCCACGAGCAGTACTTC.